The 18 T cell receptor beta chains below were found in one sample sequenced in a study of blood T cells in healthy people across ages (dated by TCRdb to between 2014 and 2017). Preparation of the library involved 5' RACE. The second PCR ran for about 7 to 11 cycles and used a J-beta primer mix along with a sample-barcoded 5' primer. Clones were called with MiXCR by TCRdb after fastp trimmed the public reads at Q25, and only in-frame beta chains were retained. CDR3 protein duplicates are merged, each entry listing the most common genes and DNA. Recorded for this sample are fewer than 2,000,000 distinct CDR3 sequences; roughly two fifths of them occurred a single time. In total, the top ten clones hold under 30% of the sample. The sample taken for sequencing was blood. Receptor source: a human donor in good health.

The CDR3 reads CASRAGTSGPYEQYF. DNA of the CDR3: TGTGCCAGCAGAGCCGGGACTAGCGGGCCCTACGAGCAGTACTTC. The chain employs TRBV2 and TRBJ2-7; 12 nucleotides line up with TRBD2. Germline V gives CDR1 SNHLY, CDR2 FYNNEI. Germline trimming cut 6 bases from V and 2 bases from J; bases unmatched to any gene: 5. The CDR3 is made up of 15 amino acids.

This clonotype showed up just a few times. This chain joins TRBV15 and TRBJ2-3; D remains unclear. V was pared by 0 bases and J by 3 bases, with 7 bases between. Looked up from germline, CDR1 is LNHNV and CDR2 is YYDKDF (reference sequence). This CDR3 is 14 amino acids long. CDR3 nucleotides: TGTGCCACCAGCAGAGATGATGTAACAGATACGCAGTATTTT. The encoded protein is CATSRDDVTDTQYF.

A remark on this clonotype: A read error is possible here, since a much larger clone lies one base away. The rearrangement joins TRBV7-9 to TRBJ1-2; 8 positions agree with TRBD1. CDR1 is SEHNR, CDR2 FQNEAQ, per germline (reference sequence). Trimming removed 5 bases from V and 7 bases from J; junction bases left unmatched: 3. The CDR3 is 12 amino acids. CDR3 amino acids: CASSEDRGGYTF. The CDR3 region has the DNA TGTGCCAGCAGCGAAGACAGGGGTGGCTACACCTTC.

The rearrangement uses TRBV29-1 and TRBJ2-7; TRBD1 matches at 9 bases. Germline values: CDR1 SQVTM, CDR2 ANQGSEA. The V gene end was trimmed by 8 bases and the J gene end by 6 bases; junction bases not matched to a gene: 5. The CDR3 loop spans 11 amino acids. The CDR3 protein is CSSATGGEQYF. The CDR3 DNA is TGCAGCTCCGCGACAGGGGGCGAGCAGTACTTC.

This clonotype was seen a few times. The rearrangement joins TRBV7-7 to TRBJ2-5; no firm D call. Trimming left V 1 base short and J 7 bases short, with 10 bases between. The CDR3 consists of 13 residues. The germline gives CDR1 SSHAT, CDR2 FNYEAQ (reference sequence). The CDR3 spells CASSLVGRGTQYF. The CDR3 DNA sequence: TGTGCCAGCAGCTTAGTCGGACGTGGGACCCAGTACTTC.

The V call is TRBV7-2, the J call TRBJ2-3, with 8 bases that match TRBD1. Germline values: CDR1 SGHTA, CDR2 FQGNSA. The CDR3 is made up of 16 amino acids. V shed 2 bases, J shed 3 bases, and the junction held 7 bases outside the gene matches. CDR3 bases: TGTGCCAGCAGCTTACAGGGGGCGTTAGGTACAGATACGCAGTATTTT. Translation: CASSLQGALGTDTQYF.

V and J are TRBV6-5 and TRBJ1-1; TRBD1 matches 10 bases. The CDR3 sequence is 13 residues long. The V and J ends lost 5 bases and 10 bases, in that order; junction bases with no gene match: 7. Germline values: CDR1 MNHEY, CDR2 SVGAGI. CDR3 sequence reads: CASSTRDRGRAFF. CDR3 DNA: TGTGCCAGCAGTACACGGGACAGGGGAAGAGCTTTCTTT.

This clonotype is a singleton in its sample. This chain joins TRBV7-2 and TRBJ2-1, with D possibly being TRBD2 (5 bases). The CDR3 contains 17 residues. V was pared by 5 bases and J by 2 bases, with 19 bases between. CDR1 SGHTA and CDR2 FQGNSA come from the germline V gene. The CDR3 DNA is TGTGCCAGCAGCCTCCCTGGAGGCCTGGGTACCTACAATGAGCAGTTCTTC. The encoded protein is CASSLPGGLGTYNEQFF.

The chain recombines TRBV10-3 with TRBJ2-1, with TRBD2 identical over 9 bases. Germline assignment: CDR1 ENHRY and CDR2 SYGVKD. The CDR3 totals 15 residues. The junction had 12 bases not matched to a gene; V was cut back by 6 bases and J by 9 bases. This CDR3 reads CAIRGTSYLSGEQFF. The CDR3 nucleotides are TGTGCCATCAGGGGGACTAGCTACCTATCGGGTGAGCAGTTCTTC.

This clonotype was seen a handful of times. The DNA of the CDR3 is TGCAGCGTTGGGTCGCCCGGGACAGGGATAAGGCAGTACTTC. Encoded protein: CSVGSPGTGIRQYF. The genes are TRBV29-1 and TRBJ2-7; 9 positions match TRBD1. The CDR3 runs 14 residues. The J segment lost 9 bases and the V segment lost 4 bases, leaving 13 bases of the junction unmatched. The germline gives CDR1 SQVTM, CDR2 ANQGSEA.

In this sample, this clonotype turned up a few times. This chain joins TRBV12-3 or TRBV12-4 and TRBJ2-1; 7 bases agree with TRBD1. The V and J ends lost 6 bases and 9 bases, in that order; junction bases with no gene match: 5. This CDR3 is built from 12 residues. CDR3 bases: TGTGCCAGCAGACCACAGGGGTTTGAGCAGTTCTTC. As protein: CASRPQGFEQFF.

Concerning this clonotype itself: The junction shows a germline mismatch at one end, possibly a read error. V usage is TRBV29-1 and J usage is TRBJ2-5; perhaps D is TRBD1 or TRBD2 (6 bases each). The CDR3 covers 13 residues. The V gene's germline CDR1 is SQVTM and CDR2 ANQGSEA. The CDR3 nucleotides read TGCAGCGTTGAAGATCAGGGGAGGAGACAACCCCGGTTC. Protein: CSVEDQGRRQPRF.

This clonotype occurred a few times. The J gene is TRBJ1-6, the V gene TRBV12-3 or TRBV12-4; D call uncertain. The CDR3 contains 15 residues. V was cut by 4 bases and J by 6 bases, with 13 bases left in between. CDR3 DNA sequence: TGTGCCAGCAGTTCCCTCAGTAGCCTTAATTCACCCCTCCACTTT. It translates to CASSSLSSLNSPLHF.

This sequence joins TRBV5-6 and TRBJ2-7, with D perhaps matching TRBD2 (5 bases). V was shortened by 4 bases and J by 2 bases, with 10 bases between the two germline ends. The germline V gene has CDR1 SGHDT and CDR2 YYEEEE. The CDR3 is 13 residues long. The CDR3 sequence: CASSEGNAYEQYF. The CDR3 DNA follows: TGTGCCAGCAGCGAGGGTAATGCCTACGAGCAGTACTTC.

The genes are TRBV4-2 and TRBJ2-2; D is tentatively TRBD1 or TRBD2 (6 bases each). Trimming left V 2 bases short and J 2 bases short, with 12 bases between. There are 16 residues in the CDR3. Germline V CDR1 and CDR2: LGHNA, YNFKEQ. This CDR3 reads CASSQLYGGNTGELFF. The DNA of the CDR3 is TGTGCCAGCAGCCAACTTTACGGGGGCAACACCGGGGAGCTGTTTTTT.

In regard to this clonotype: This may come from a read error, since a much larger clone is one base off. This chain links TRBV20-1 with TRBJ2-5; 9 positions agree with TRBD2. The closer fit of TRBJ2-7 to the DNA end suggests the J call may be wrong. CDR3 length equals 14 residues. In germline, CDR1 is DFQATT, CDR2 SNEGSKA (reference sequence). DNA for the CDR3: TGCAGTGCTAGGGCGGGACTAGCTAGCCCCGAGCAGTACTTC. Encoded protein: CSARAGLASPEQYF.

The J gene is TRBJ2-7, the V gene TRBV4-2; TRBD1 is a possible D gene (6 bases). V lost 3 bases and J 1 base, leaving 10 bases between the germline ends. Germline CDR1 reads LGHNA; CDR2 reads YNFKEQ. CDR3 length: 14 residues. The CDR3 sequence is CASSHNDRSYEQYF. The CDR3 DNA follows: TGTGCCAGCAGCCACAACGACAGGTCCTACGAGCAGTACTTC.

This rearrangement joins TRBV6-5 to TRBJ1-5; 8 positions agree with TRBD1. The CDR3 spans 15 residues. V gave up 6 bases and J gave up 4 bases; unmatched junction bases: 8. Germline loops: CDR1 MNHEY, CDR2 SVGAGI. Written as DNA, the CDR3 is TGTGCCAGCAGGGTCGGGACAGGAATTAATCAGCCCCAGCATTTT. Protein: CASRVGTGINQPQHF.